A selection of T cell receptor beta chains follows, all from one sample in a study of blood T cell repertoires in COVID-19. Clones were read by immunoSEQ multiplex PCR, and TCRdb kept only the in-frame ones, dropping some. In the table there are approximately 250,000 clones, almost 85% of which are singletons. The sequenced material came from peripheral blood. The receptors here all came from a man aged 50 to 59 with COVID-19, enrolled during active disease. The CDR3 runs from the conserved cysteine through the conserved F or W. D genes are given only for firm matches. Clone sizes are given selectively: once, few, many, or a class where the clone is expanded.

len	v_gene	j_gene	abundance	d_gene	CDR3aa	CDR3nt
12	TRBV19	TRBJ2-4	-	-	CASKRGGDIQYF	TGTGCCAGTAAAAGGGGAGGTGACATTCAGTACTTC
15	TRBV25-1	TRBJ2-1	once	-	CASSEAASSYNEQFF	TGTGCCAGCAGTGAGGCGGCAAGCTCCTACAATGAGCAGTTCTTC
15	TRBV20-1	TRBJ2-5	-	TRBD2	CSASLGLALGETQYF	TGCAGTGCTAGTCTGGGACTAGCCCTAGGGGAGACCCAGTACTTC
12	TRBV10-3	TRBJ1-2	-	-	CAISEGAEGYTF	TGTGCCATCAGTGAGGGGGCGGAGGGCTACACCTTC
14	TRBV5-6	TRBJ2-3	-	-	CASNAGIDKDTQYF	TGTGCCAGCAACGCAGGCATAGACAAGGATACGCAGTATTTT
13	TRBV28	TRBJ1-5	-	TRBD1	CASNPGQGWPQHF	TGTGCCAGCAACCCGGGACAGGGGTGGCCCCAGCATTTT
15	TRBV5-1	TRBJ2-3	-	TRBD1	CASSLSGQGTDTQYF	TGCGCCAGCAGCTTGTCCGGACAGGGCACAGATACGCAGTATTTT
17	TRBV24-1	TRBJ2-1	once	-	CATSDAPAGAPYNEQFF	TGTGCCACCAGTGACGCACCAGCAGGGGCTCCATACAATGAGCAGTTCTTC
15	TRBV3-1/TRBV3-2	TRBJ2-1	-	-	CASRSSVLPYNEQFF	TGTGCCAGCAGGTCTAGTGTTCTCCCCTACAATGAGCAGTTCTTC
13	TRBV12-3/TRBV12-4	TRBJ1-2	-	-	CASTREVNYGYTF	TGTGCCAGCACCCGAGAGGTAAACTATGGCTACACCTTC
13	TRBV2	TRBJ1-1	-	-	CASRRLGDTEAFF	TGTGCCAGCAGGAGACTCGGGGACACTGAAGCTTTCTTT
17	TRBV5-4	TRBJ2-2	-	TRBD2	CASSLASSGGKAGELFF	TGTGCCAGCAGCTTGGCTTCTAGCGGGGGGAAGGCCGGGGAGCTGTTTTTT
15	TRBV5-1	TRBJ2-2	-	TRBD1	CASSNRGPEAGELFF	TGCGCCAGCAGCAACAGGGGGCCCGAGGCCGGGGAGCTGTTTTTT
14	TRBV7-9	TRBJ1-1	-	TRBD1	CASRLGQGGNEAFF	TGTGCCAGCAGATTAGGACAGGGGGGTAATGAAGCTTTCTTT
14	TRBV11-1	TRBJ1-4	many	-	CASSGAGTPGKLFF	TGTGCCAGCAGCGGAGCGGGGACTCCCGGAAAACTGTTTTTT
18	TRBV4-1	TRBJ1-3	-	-	CASSQDREGLPSGNTIYF	TGCGCCAGCAGCCAAGATAGGGAGGGACTTCCCTCTGGAAACACCATATATTTT
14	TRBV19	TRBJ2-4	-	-	CASSIRLAKNIQYF	TGTGCCAGTAGTATTAGACTAGCCAAAAACATTCAGTACTTC
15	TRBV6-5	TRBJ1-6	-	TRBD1	CASRRGTGGNSPLHF	TGTGCCAGCAGACGCGGGACAGGGGGAAATTCACCCCTCCACTTT
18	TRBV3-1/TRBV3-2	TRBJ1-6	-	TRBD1	CASSQDQLRRTGRAPLHF	TGTGCCAGCAGCCAAGATCAGTTACGGAGGACAGGGAGGGCACCCCTCCACTTT
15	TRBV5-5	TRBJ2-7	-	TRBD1	CASSRPPGQGNEQYF	TGTGCCAGCAGCCGACCGCCGGGACAGGGGAACGAGCAGTACTTC
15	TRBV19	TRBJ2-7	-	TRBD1	CASSSSGTGSYEQYF	TGTGCCAGTAGTAGCTCCGGGACAGGGTCGTACGAGCAGTACTTC
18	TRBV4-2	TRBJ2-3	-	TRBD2	CASSQHPAGFMSADTQYF	TGTGCCAGCAGCCAACACCCAGCGGGGTTCATGTCGGCAGATACGCAGTATTTT
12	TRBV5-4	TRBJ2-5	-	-	CASGSTQETQYF	TGTGCCAGCGGGAGCACTCAAGAGACCCAGTACTTC
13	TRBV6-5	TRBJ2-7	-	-	CASRKDSAYEQYF	TGTGCCAGCAGGAAGGACAGCGCGTACGAGCAGTACTTC
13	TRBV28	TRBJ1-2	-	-	CASSGTPNYGYTF	TGTGCCAGCTCTGGGACACCTAACTATGGCTACACCTTC
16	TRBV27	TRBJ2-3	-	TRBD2	CASSSRLAGGTDTQYF	TGTGCCAGCAGTTCCCGACTAGCGGGGGGGACAGATACGCAGTATTTT
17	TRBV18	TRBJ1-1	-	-	CASSPVLSSRGNTEAFF	TGTGCCAGCTCACCAGTGCTTAGCAGTCGGGGGAACACTGAAGCTTTCTTT
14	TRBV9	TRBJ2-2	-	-	CASSDLLNTGELFF	TGTGCCAGCAGCGACCTTCTAAACACCGGGGAGCTGTTTTTT
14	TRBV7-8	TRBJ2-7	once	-	CASSLQFNRYEQYF	TGTGCCAGCAGCTTACAGTTCAATCGCTACGAGCAGTACTTC
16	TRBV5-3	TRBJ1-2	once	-	CARSLASGNPNYGYTF	TGTGCCAGAAGCTTGGCCTCAGGGAATCCTAACTATGGCTACACCTTC
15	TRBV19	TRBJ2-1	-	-	CASSMGGGGYNEQFF	TGTGCCAGTAGTATGGGAGGGGGGGGATACAATGAGCAGTTCTTC
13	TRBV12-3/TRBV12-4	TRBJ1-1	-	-	CASSLAGNTEAFF	TGTGCCAGCAGTTTGGCAGGGAACACTGAAGCTTTCTTT
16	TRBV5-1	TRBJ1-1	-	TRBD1	CASSWEPRGANTEAFF	TGCGCCAGCAGCTGGGAGCCCAGGGGGGCCAACACTGAAGCTTTCTTT
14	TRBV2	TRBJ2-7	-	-	CASSGGRQFYEQYF	TGTGCCAGCAGTGGGGGGAGGCAATTCTACGAGCAGTACTTC
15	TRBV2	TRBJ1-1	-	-	CASIPRLGENTEAFF	TGTGCCAGCATCCCCCGGCTAGGGGAGAACACTGAAGCTTTCTTT
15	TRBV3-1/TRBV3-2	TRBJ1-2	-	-	CASSPVREVIYGYTF	TGTGCCAGCAGCCCCGTGCGTGAGGTTATCTATGGCTACACCTTC
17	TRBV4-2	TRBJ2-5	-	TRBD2	CASSQRGSGGSTETQYF	TGTGCCAGCAGCCAAAGGGGTAGCGGGGGTTCCACGGAGACCCAGTACTTC
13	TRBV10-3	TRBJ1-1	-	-	CAISPPREGEAFF	TGTGCCATCAGTCCCCCGAGGGAGGGAGAAGCTTTCTTT
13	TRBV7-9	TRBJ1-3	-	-	CATPRLAGNTIYF	TGTGCCACGCCCAGGTTGGCTGGAAACACCATATATTTT
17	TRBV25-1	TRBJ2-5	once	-	CASSEGVAFAGRETQYF	TGTGCCAGCAGTGAAGGGGTAGCGTTCGCAGGAAGGGAGACCCAGTACTTC
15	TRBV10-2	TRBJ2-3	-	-	CASAWVNGGTDTQYF	TGCGCCAGCGCCTGGGTAAACGGGGGCACAGATACGCAGTATTTT
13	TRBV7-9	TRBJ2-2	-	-	CASSPRDTGELFF	TGTGCCAGCAGCCCGAGAGACACCGGGGAGCTGTTTTTT
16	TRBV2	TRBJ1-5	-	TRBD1	CASSERTGGSNQPQHF	TGTGCCAGCAGTGAAAGAACAGGGGGGAGCAATCAGCCCCAGCATTTT
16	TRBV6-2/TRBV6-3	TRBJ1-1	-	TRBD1	CASSSLDRASNTEAFF	TGTGCCAGCAGTTCCCTCGACAGGGCCTCCAACACTGAAGCTTTCTTT
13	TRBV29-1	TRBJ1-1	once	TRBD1	CSVGTGGNTEAFF	TGCAGCGTGGGGACAGGGGGGAACACTGAAGCTTTCTTT